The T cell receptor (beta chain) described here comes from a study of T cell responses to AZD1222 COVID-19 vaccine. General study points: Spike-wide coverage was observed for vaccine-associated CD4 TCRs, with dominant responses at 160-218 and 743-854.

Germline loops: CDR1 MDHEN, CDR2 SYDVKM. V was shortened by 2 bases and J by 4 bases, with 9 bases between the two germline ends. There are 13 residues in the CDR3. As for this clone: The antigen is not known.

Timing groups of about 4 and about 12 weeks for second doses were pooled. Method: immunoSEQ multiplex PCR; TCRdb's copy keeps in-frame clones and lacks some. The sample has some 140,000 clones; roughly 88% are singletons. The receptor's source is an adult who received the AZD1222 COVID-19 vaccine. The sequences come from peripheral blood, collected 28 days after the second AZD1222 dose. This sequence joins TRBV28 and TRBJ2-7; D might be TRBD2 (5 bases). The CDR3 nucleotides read TGTGCCAGCAGTTTAATGGGAGCGTACGAGCAGTACTTC. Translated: CASSLMGAYEQYF.